The present T cell receptor (beta chain) was sequenced within a study of CD8+ T cells in alopecia areata. This clone showed up just once. Antigen: not known. The CDR3 covers 13 residues. Trimming removed 5 bases at V and 9 bases at J, with 17 bases between. Looked up from germline, CDR1 is GTSNPN and CDR2 is SVGIG (reference sequence). cDNA prepared by RNA extraction and subsequent reverse transcription served as the template for sequencing. Clones were sequenced by immunoSEQ multiplex PCR, and TCRdb holds only the in-frame ones, with some missing. The repertoire holds tens of thousands of clones, 51% seen once, with 5.7% in the top ten. Whole-study findings and limits: Scalp lesions, especially in alopecia totalis/universalis, had higher clonality than normal scalp.

Sequenced material: NKG2D-high CD8+ T cells sorted from blood. The TCR originated in a human donor with alopecia areata. The chain links TRBV30 to TRBJ2-1, with D perhaps matching TRBD1 or TRBD2 (5 bases each). The CDR3 bases are TGTGCCTGGGGGGGTGGACGTGTAAGTGAGCAGTTCTTC. Protein sequence: CAWGGGRVSEQFF.